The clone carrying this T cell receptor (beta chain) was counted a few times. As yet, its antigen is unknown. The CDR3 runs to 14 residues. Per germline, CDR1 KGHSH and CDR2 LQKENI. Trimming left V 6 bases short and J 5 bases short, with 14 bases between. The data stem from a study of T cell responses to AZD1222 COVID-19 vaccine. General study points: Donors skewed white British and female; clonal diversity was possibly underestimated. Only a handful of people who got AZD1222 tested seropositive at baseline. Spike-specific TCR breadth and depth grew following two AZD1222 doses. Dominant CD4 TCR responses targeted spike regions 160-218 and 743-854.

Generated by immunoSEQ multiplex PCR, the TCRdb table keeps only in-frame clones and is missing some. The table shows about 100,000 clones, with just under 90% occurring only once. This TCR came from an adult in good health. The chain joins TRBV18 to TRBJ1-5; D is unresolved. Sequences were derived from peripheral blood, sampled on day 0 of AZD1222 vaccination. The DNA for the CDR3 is TGTGCCAGCTCCTACGGTGATGCCGATCAGCCCCAGCATTTT. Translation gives CASSYGDADQPQHF.